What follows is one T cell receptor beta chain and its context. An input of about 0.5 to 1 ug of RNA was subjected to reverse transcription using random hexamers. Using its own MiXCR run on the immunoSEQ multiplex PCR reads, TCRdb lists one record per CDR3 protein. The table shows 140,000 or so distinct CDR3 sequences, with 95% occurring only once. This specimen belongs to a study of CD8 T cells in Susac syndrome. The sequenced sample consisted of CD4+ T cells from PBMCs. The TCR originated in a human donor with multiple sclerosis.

CDR3 DNA sequence: TGTGCCAGCAGTCGCGGGGGACAGGGATCGTACGAGCAGTACTTC. This codes for CASSRGGQGSYEQYF. This chain joins TRBV12-3 or TRBV12-4 and TRBJ2-7, with 9 positions matching TRBD1. The CDR3 runs to 15 residues. V shed 5 bases, J shed 4 bases, and the junction held 9 bases outside the gene matches.